These 18 T cell receptor beta chains share one sample of origin, sequenced in a study of shared T cell receptors in the human thymus. This table comes from immunoSEQ multiplex PCR, and its TCRdb copy is limited to in-frame clones, with some not included. The sample contains hundreds of thousands of clones, more than 75% of which appear only once. These data also formed part of another study, on human thymus T cells.

The material sequenced was thymocytes. These receptors originate from a boy younger than two with a congenital heart defect.

The rearrangement links TRBV28 to TRBJ1-2; no clear D gene. CDR3 length: 14 amino acids. Germline V gene data show CDR1 as MDHEN and CDR2 as SYDVKM. V lost 3 bases and J lost 9, with 17 bases in between. CDR3 in amino acids: CASSFFKTRMSYTF. CDR3 bases: TGTGCCAGCAGTTTCTTCAAGACACGGATGAGCTACACCTTC.

The chain links TRBV27 to TRBJ1-1, with D tentatively TRBD1 (6 bases). Germline V gene data show CDR1 as MNHEY and CDR2 as SMNVEV (reference sequence). Trimming took 6 bases from V and 6 from J, leaving 14 bases between them. The CDR3 has 13 amino acids. CDR3 DNA sequence: TGTGCCAGCAGCCCACAGGGAAATGCTGAAGCTTTCTTT. Translation: CASSPQGNAEAFF.

This chain links TRBV5-1 with TRBJ2-7, with 9 bases fitting TRBD2. Germline assignment: CDR1 SGHRS and CDR2 YFSETQ. This CDR3 spans 13 amino acids. The V and J ends lost 2 bases and 6 bases, in that order; junction bases with no gene match: 3. DNA for the CDR3: TGCGCCAGCAGCTTCGGACTAGCGCCCGAGCAGTACTTC. Translation gives CASSFGLAPEQYF.

V and J are TRBV6-6 and TRBJ1-2, with 8 positions matching TRBD1. The CDR3 is 15 residues long. Germline values: CDR1 MNHNY, CDR2 SVGAGI (reference sequence). V lost 2 bases and J lost 6; bases outside the gene matches: 8. The CDR3 DNA reads as TGTGCCAGCAGTTACCTACAGACAGGGGATAATGGCTACACCTTC. Translating it yields CASSYLQTGDNGYTF.

V is TRBV4-3 and J is TRBJ2-7; 7 bases agree with TRBD1. Per the germline V gene, CDR1 is LGHNA and CDR2 is YSLEER. The CDR3 sequence is 15 residues long. Trimming at V came to 0 bases and at J to 2 bases, leaving 4 bases not matched to a gene. The CDR3, as DNA: TGCGCCAGCAGCCAAGATGACAGGGCAACCTACGAGCAGTACTTC. Translating it yields CASSQDDRATYEQYF.

The chain recombines TRBV27 with TRBJ2-2; TRBD2 might be the D (5 bases). The V end was cut by 2 bases, the J end by 4 bases, with 17 bases between. CDR3 length: 17 amino acids. CDR1 MNHEY and CDR2 SMNVEV come from the germline V gene (reference sequence). CDR3 in amino acids: CASSLTAGPGSTGELFF. The CDR3 DNA reads as TGTGCCAGCAGTTTAACGGCGGGTCCGGGGTCCACCGGGGAGCTGTTTTTT.

The chain carries TRBV30 and TRBJ1-2; tentatively, D is TRBD1 (5 bases). Germline V CDR1 and CDR2: GTSNPN, SVGIG (reference sequence). The V and J ends lost 3 bases and 1 base respectively, with 30 bases between them. The CDR3 totals 20 residues. In DNA, the CDR3 is TGTGCCTGGAGCCCATCTTCGACAGTACCAAAACAGATGATTAACTATGGCTACACCTTC. Translated: CAWSPSSTVPKQMINYGYTF. Drawing the rest from reference TRBV30 and TRBJ1-2, the complete variable domain is SQTIHQWPATLVQPVGSPLSLECTVEGTSNPNLYWYRQAAGRGLQLLFYSVGIGQISSEVPQNLSASRPQDRQFILSSKKLLLSDSGFYLCAWSPSSTVPKQMINYGYTFGSGTRLTVV.

The V gene is TRBV29-1, the J gene TRBJ1-1, with D perhaps TRBD1 (6 bases). This CDR3 is 13 amino acids long. The germline gives CDR1 SQVTM, CDR2 ANQGSEA. Trimming cost V 6 bases and J 2 bases, with 13 bases left between them. DNA of the CDR3: TGCAGCGTATGGACAGTAGAAAACACTGAAGCTTTCTTT. Translated: CSVWTVENTEAFF.

The chain recombines TRBV30 with TRBJ1-5, with TRBD1 identical over 7 bases. Per the germline V gene, CDR1 is GTSNPN and CDR2 is SVGIG (reference sequence). With V trimmed by 2 bases and J by 9 bases, 13 bases remained unmatched. The CDR3 is made up of 15 amino acids. CDR3 amino acids: CAWSPVTGELGPQHF. The CDR3 DNA follows: TGTGCCTGGAGTCCAGTTACAGGGGAACTTGGGCCCCAGCATTTT.

There are a few counts of this clone. The chain has TRBV2 and TRBJ1-3; maybe TRBD1 (6 bases). The CDR3 length is 16 residues. Looked up from germline, CDR1 is SNHLY and CDR2 is FYNNEI. The germline V and J ends were trimmed by 6 bases and 2 bases, with 17 bases remaining between them. The CDR3 is CASSQNRVYTGNTIYF. CDR3 sequence (DNA): TGTGCCAGCAGCCAAAACAGGGTATACACTGGAAACACCATATATTTT.

This sequence joins TRBV5-1 and TRBJ1-1, with 9 nucleotides matching TRBD1. CDR1 and CDR2 (germline): SGHRS, YFSETQ. The CDR3 spans 15 residues. V lost 4 bases to trimming and J lost 1 base; unmatched junction nucleotides: 5. The CDR3 spells CASSLGQGKNTEAFF. The CDR3 DNA sequence: TGCGCCAGCAGCCTTGGACAGGGGAAGAACACTGAAGCTTTCTTT.

The gene calls are TRBV11-3 and TRBJ2-1; D is unclear. Germline V gives CDR1 SGHNT, CDR2 YENEEA. This CDR3 has 16 amino acids. Trimming stripped 1 base from V and 11 bases from J, with 21 bases between. The CDR3 here is CASSLGLTNRSPKQFF. The DNA for the CDR3 is TGTGCCAGCAGCTTAGGGTTGACCAACCGTAGCCCAAAGCAGTTCTTC.

J is TRBJ1-2 and V is TRBV28; TRBD1 matches 8 bases. Germline CDR1 MDHEN, CDR2 SYDVKM. Trimming took 2 bases from V and 7 from J; bases not matched to a gene: 15. This CDR3 is 17 amino acids long. The CDR3 DNA is TGTGCCAGCAGTTTAAGGGGATGGAAACAGGGGGAGGGTGGCTACACCTTC. Protein product: CASSLRGWKQGEGGYTF.

The chain couples TRBV2 to TRBJ2-5; possibly TRBD1 for D (5 bases). The V gene lost 6 bases and the J gene lost 1 base, with 21 bases spanning the gap. CDR1 is SNHLY, CDR2 FYNNEI, per germline. There are 17 residues in the CDR3. Written as DNA, the CDR3 is TGTGCCAGCAGGGCCCTAGGGCAGGGTTCAGGCCAAGAGACCCAGTACTTC. Translated: CASRALGQGSGQETQYF.

This clone was picked up one time. V usage is TRBV15 and J usage is TRBJ2-7, with 10 bases matching TRBD1. CDR1 LNHNV and CDR2 YYDKDF come from the germline V gene (reference sequence). The trim removed 3 bases at V and 5 bases at J, leaving 7 bases unmatched. This CDR3 has 15 amino acids. CDR3 DNA sequence: TGTGCCACCAGCAGGGGAGGGACAGGGGTCCACGAGCAGTACTTC. Translated, it gives CATSRGGTGVHEQYF.

The J gene is TRBJ2-7, the V gene TRBV19, with 8 bases lining up with TRBD2. V gave up 2 bases and J gave up 3 bases; unmatched junction bases: 3. CDR3 length: 14 residues. Per germline, CDR1 LNHDA and CDR2 SQIVND (reference sequence). CDR3 in DNA: TGTGCCAGTAGTATAAAACTAGCGGTCTACGAGCAGTACTTC. Translated, it gives CASSIKLAVYEQYF.

The J gene is TRBJ1-2, the V gene TRBV5-1; 12 bases are a match to TRBD1. This CDR3 has 17 residues. V lost 3 bases and J lost 5; bases outside the gene matches: 11. Germline CDR1 is SGHRS and CDR2 is YFSETQ. CDR3 sequence reads: CASSSCPGQGAEYGYTF. The DNA for the CDR3 is TGCGCCAGCAGCTCTTGCCCGGGACAGGGGGCAGAGTATGGCTACACCTTC.

This rearrangement joins TRBV6-1 to TRBJ1-5; TRBD1 might be the D (5 bases). This CDR3 is built from 19 residues. The V end lost 0 bases, the J end lost 2 bases, and 20 bases lay between the germline ends. Looked up from germline, CDR1 is MNHNS and CDR2 is SASEGT. CDR3 nucleotide sequence: TGTGCCAGCAGTGAAGCCAACAACGAACAGGAGTATCGCAATCAGCCCCAGCATTTT. It is translated as CASSEANNEQEYRNQPQHF.